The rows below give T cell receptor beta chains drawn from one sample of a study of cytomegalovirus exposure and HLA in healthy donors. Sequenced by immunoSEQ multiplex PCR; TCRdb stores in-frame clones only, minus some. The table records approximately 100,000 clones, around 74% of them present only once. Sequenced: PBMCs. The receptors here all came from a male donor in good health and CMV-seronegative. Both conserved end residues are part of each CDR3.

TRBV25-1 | CASSEAGLAAPGDTQYF
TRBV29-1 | CSVEATGYGYTF
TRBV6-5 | CASSYGVAGPGNIQYF
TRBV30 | CAWSAPIGGTEAFF
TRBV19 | CASRGNKAGVGGTDTQYF
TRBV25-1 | CASSDALADNSYEQYF
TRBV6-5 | CASSSFRATNEKLFF
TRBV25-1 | CASIRTGEETQYF
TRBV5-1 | CASSVFARMKGLSYEQYF
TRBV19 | CASSIDGGYRRYEQYF
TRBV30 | CAWSVLAGGADTQYF
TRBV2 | CASSGGGVGETQYF
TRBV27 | CASSLSPGTEAFF
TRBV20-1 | CSALGEEPQHF
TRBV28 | CASSLPGLEIGELFF
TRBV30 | CAWSDIRGNADTQYF
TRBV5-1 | CASSFVTSGREETQYF
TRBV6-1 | CASSEAGGEYQPQHF
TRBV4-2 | CASSNVRGLAGWSSYNEQFF
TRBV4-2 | CASSQEVRGQQPQHF
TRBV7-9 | CASSLGFMRQPGNTIYF
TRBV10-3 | CAIREDRVSYEQYF
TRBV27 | CASSSSRVGNSPLHF
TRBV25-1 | CASRRESGPGRGYTF
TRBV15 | CATSTSLGQSNQPQHF
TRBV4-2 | CASSHLAHEQFF
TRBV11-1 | CASRSAGSTEAFF
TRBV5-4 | CASSFYGGGSYEQYF
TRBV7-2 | CASSYTVYEQYF
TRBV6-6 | CASSYSQGMAGELFF
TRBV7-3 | CASSSRQNTEAFF
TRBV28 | CASSQPRGRVNQPQHF
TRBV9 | CASSSTGADTQYF
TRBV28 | CASSTGQGTDTQYF
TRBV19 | CASSVSRRGGTEAFF